The 23 T cell receptor beta chains listed next were all sequenced from one sample in a study of cytomegalovirus exposure and HLA in healthy donors. The PCR employed 60 Vbeta primers together with 13 Jbeta primers. Profiling relied on immunoSEQ multiplex PCR, and the TCRdb table lists in-frame clones only, not all of them. In the table there are around 130,000 clones, roughly four fifths of which are singletons. Sequencing was carried out using PBMCs. The receptors were gathered from a woman aged 45-60 years in good health and CMV-seronegative.

This clone has just one count. The chain joins TRBV6-4 to TRBJ2-6; D is possibly TRBD2 (6 bases). V was shortened by 0 bases and J by 0 bases, with 6 bases between the two germline ends. Germline V gene sequence: CDR1 MRHNA, CDR2 SNTAGT. This CDR3 is 16 amino acids long. CDR3 DNA: TGTGCCAGCAGTGACTCGGGGGGCTCTGGGGCCAACGTCCTGACTTTC. This sequence encodes CASSDSGGSGANVLTF.

This clone was counted a single time. The chain recombines TRBV7-8 with TRBJ2-5, with D perhaps matching TRBD2 (6 bases). V was trimmed by 4 bases and J by 0 bases, leaving 15 bases between them. The CDR3 length is 16 residues. Germline V lookup: CDR1 SGHVS, CDR2 FQNEAQ. In DNA form, the CDR3 reads TGTGCCAGCAGCTCCCGCGGGGCAGGCTACCAAGAGACCCAGTACTTC. Its translation: CASSSRGAGYQETQYF.

CDR3 DNA: TGCAGTGTGGGGGGGGGCGGTGAGCAGTTCTTC. This gives the protein CSVGGGGEQFF. V gene TRBV20-1 combines with J gene TRBJ2-1, with D maybe TRBD2 (7 bases). V shed 7 bases and J shed 9 bases, with 13 bases lying between them. The CDR3 is 11 residues long. Germline V lookup: CDR1 DFQATT, CDR2 SNEGSKA (reference sequence).

The chain links TRBV6-5 to TRBJ1-4; TRBD1 matches at 8 bases. V was clipped by 4 bases and J by 5 bases; unmatched bases: 6. Germline CDR1 MNHEY, CDR2 SVGAGI. The CDR3 runs 15 residues. CDR3 protein: CASSFGDRQNEKLFF. Written as DNA, the CDR3 is TGTGCCAGCAGTTTCGGGGACAGGCAGAATGAAAAACTGTTTTTT.

V is TRBV4-1 and J is TRBJ2-7; 7 nucleotides align to TRBD1. V dropped 2 bases and J dropped 5; count of bases not matched to a gene: 9. This CDR3 region has 15 residues. The germline gives CDR1 MGHRA, CDR2 YSYEKL. DNA of the CDR3: TGCGCCAGCAGCCAACTGGGACAGTCTAGGAACGAGCAGTACTTC. Translating it yields CASSQLGQSRNEQYF.

The chain combines TRBV9 with TRBJ2-7; 7 bases match TRBD2. CDR3 length: 16 amino acids. The junction had 9 bases not matched to a gene; V was cut back by 0 bases and J by 3 bases. The germline V gene has CDR1 SGDLS and CDR2 YYNGEE. This chain's CDR3 is CASSVGKAGPSYEQYF. Here the CDR3 DNA reads TGTGCCAGCAGCGTAGGAAAAGCGGGACCCAGCTACGAGCAGTACTTC. The whole variable domain, filled in from reference TRBV9 and TRBJ2-7, reads DSGVTQTPKHLITATGQRVTLRCSPRSGDLSVYWYQQSLDQGLQFLIQYYNGEERAKGNILERFSAQQFPDLHSELNLSSLELGDSALYFCASSVGKAGPSYEQYFGPGTRLTVT.

Only a few counts were recorded for this clone. This chain connects TRBV5-1 to TRBJ1-5; a possible D gene is TRBD1 (5 bases). Trimming left V 4 bases short and J 4 bases short, with 15 bases between. Germline loops: CDR1 SGHRS, CDR2 YFSETQ. CDR3 size: 15 residues. The CDR3 here is CASSPGGAINQPQHF. Here the CDR3 DNA reads TGCGCCAGCAGCCCGGGAGGGGCGATAAATCAGCCCCAGCATTTT.

The CDR3 reads CASSLVAGRYQPQHF. For the CDR3, the DNA is TGTGCCAGCAGTTTAGTGGCAGGCCGATATCAGCCCCAGCATTTT. The chain combines TRBV28 with TRBJ1-5; D not certain. The CDR3 runs to 15 residues. Germline-derived CDR1 and CDR2 are MDHEN and SYDVKM. V was shortened by 2 bases and J by 5 bases, with 13 bases between the two germline ends.

CDR3 in DNA: TGCGCCAGCAGCCTCGGACTAGCGGGAGCTAATCAAGAGACCCAGTACTTC. This codes for CASSLGLAGANQETQYF. V and J are TRBV5-1 and TRBJ2-5; 13 positions match TRBD2. Unmatched junction bases numbered 8, after V lost 4 bases and J lost 2 bases. Germline assignment: CDR1 SGHRS and CDR2 YFSETQ. This CDR3 comprises 17 residues.

This clone was seen once. This chain connects TRBV6-1 to TRBJ2-3, with a possible D match to TRBD1 (5 bases). Trimming took off 4 bases at V and 6 bases at J, with 17 bases between the two ends. Germline loops: CDR1 MNHNS, CDR2 SASEGT. The length of the CDR3 is 15 residues. The CDR3, as DNA: TGTGCCAGCAGTGGAACAGGCGTACTATCTGATACGCAGTATTTT. It encodes CASSGTGVLSDTQYF.

This clone was detected only once. The rearrangement joins TRBV4-1 to TRBJ2-3; D is unclear. Germline V CDR1 and CDR2: MGHRA, YSYEKL. V lost 1 base to trimming and J lost 6 bases, with 14 bases between them. The CDR3 spans 15 residues. CDR3 residues: CASSQVMAVSDTQYF. The CDR3 nucleotides are TGCGCCAGCAGCCAAGTGATGGCGGTCAGCGATACGCAGTATTTT.

The chain uses TRBV7-3 and TRBJ2-3; TRBD2 is a possible D gene (6 bases). This CDR3 contains 12 residues. Germline loops: CDR1 SGHTA, CDR2 FQGTGA. Trimming removed 5 bases at V and 9 bases at J, with 12 bases between. CDR3 DNA sequence: TGTGCCAGCAGCCCCCGGGCGGGAACGCAGTATTTT. Amino acid sequence: CASSPRAGTQYF.

Note on this clone: The junction shows a germline mismatch at one end, possibly a read error. This CDR3 reads CASSQRTGVDQPQNF. CDR3 DNA sequence: TGCGCCAGCAGCCAAAGGACAGGGGTGGATCAGCCCCAGAATTTT. The chain couples TRBV4-1 to TRBJ1-5, with 9 nucleotides matching TRBD1. Germline V gene data show CDR1 as MGHRA and CDR2 as YSYEKL. This CDR3 spans 15 amino acids.

The chain has TRBV9 and TRBJ1-1; 7 positions agree with TRBD1. Germline-derived CDR1 and CDR2 are SGDLS and YYNGEE. This CDR3 spans 14 amino acids. The ends lost 4 bases at V and 1 base at J; junction bases unmatched: 4. The CDR3 is CASSTRQGNTEAFF. The CDR3 DNA reads TGTGCCAGCAGCACCAGACAGGGGAACACTGAAGCTTTCTTT. The entire variable domain, with the rest obtained from reference TRBV9 and TRBJ1-1, is as follows: DSGVTQTPKHLITATGQRVTLRCSPRSGDLSVYWYQQSLDQGLQFLIQYYNGEERAKGNILERFSAQQFPDLHSELNLSSLELGDSALYFCASSTRQGNTEAFFGQGTRLTVV.

This clone was seen a handful of times. This sequence joins TRBV28 and TRBJ2-7, with 12 bases identical to TRBD2. This CDR3 comprises 15 residues. Germline V gene sequence: CDR1 MDHEN, CDR2 SYDVKM. J lost 5 bases, V lost 6 bases, and 8 bases had no gene match. DNA of the CDR3: TGTGCCAGCAGCATGACTAGCGGGAGACTCGACGAGCAGTACTTC. It yields the protein CASSMTSGRLDEQYF.

This sequence joins TRBV6-5 and TRBJ2-2; 9 bases align to TRBD1. The CDR3 is made up of 13 amino acids. From germline, CDR1 is MNHEY and CDR2 SVGAGI. The junction had 5 bases not matched to a gene; V was cut back by 7 bases and J by 8 bases. The CDR3 loop is CASTTGGSGELFF. In DNA, the CDR3 is TGTGCCAGCACTACAGGGGGCTCGGGGGAGCTGTTTTTT.

This chain joins TRBV27 and TRBJ2-7, with 10 positions matching TRBD2. Germline V CDR1 and CDR2: MNHEY, SMNVEV (reference sequence). The CDR3 is 15 residues long. Trimming at V came to 2 bases and at J to 2 bases, leaving 3 bases not matched to a gene. The CDR3 DNA is TGTGCCAGCAGTTTACTAGCGGGGGCCCCCTACGAGCAGTACTTC. This gives the protein CASSLLAGAPYEQYF.

The J gene is TRBJ2-7, the V gene TRBV11-3; D call uncertain. Trimming shortened V by 0 bases and J by 3 bases, and 9 bases separated the two germline ends. The CDR3 covers 14 residues. From germline, CDR1 is SGHNT and CDR2 YENEEA. The CDR3 DNA follows: TGTGCCAGCAGCTTAGATCCAGGCAGCTACGAGCAGTACTTC. Encoded protein: CASSLDPGSYEQYF.

This clone was seen a handful of times. The identical CDR3 is also encoded by other nucleotide sequences in the sample. The chain carries TRBV7-9 and TRBJ1-5; D not resolved. V lost 2 bases, J lost 2 bases, and 7 bases lay in between. The CDR3 has 14 residues. CDR1 is SEHNR, CDR2 FQNEAQ, per germline (reference sequence). For the CDR3, the DNA is TGTGCCAGCAGCTTACCGGGAGGCAATCAGCCCCAGCATTTT. Its translation: CASSLPGGNQPQHF.

CDR3 coding DNA: TGTGCCAGTAGCGTGGGACAGGGGGCTGACGGGGAGCTGTTTTTT. It yields the protein CASSVGQGADGELFF. The J gene is TRBJ2-2, the V gene TRBV19; 12 bases line up with TRBD1. CDR3 length equals 15 residues. Germline V gene lookup returns CDR1 LNHDA and CDR2 SQIVND (reference sequence). The J segment lost 7 bases and the V segment lost 6 bases, leaving 6 bases of the junction unmatched.

The CDR3, as DNA: TGTGCCAGCAGCTTGGGAGTGTCATTCGGGACCCAGTACTTC. It translates to CASSLGVSFGTQYF. The chain recombines TRBV5-6 with TRBJ2-5; D not resolved. The CDR3 covers 14 residues. Germline V gives CDR1 SGHDT, CDR2 YYEEEE. Deletions cut 0 bases from V and 7 bases from J, with 13 bases between.

The chain is built from TRBV9 and TRBJ2-3, with D unresolved. CDR1 is SGDLS and CDR2 is YYNGEE in the germline V gene. There are 14 residues in the CDR3. V lost 4 bases and J lost 4, with 13 bases in between. CDR3 region: CASSPELHSDTQYF. The CDR3 DNA follows: TGTGCCAGCAGCCCCGAACTCCACTCAGATACGCAGTATTTT.

The V and J genes are TRBV7-8 and TRBJ2-6, with TRBD2 matching 13 bases. The germline V gene encodes CDR1 SGHVS and CDR2 FQNEAQ. The CDR3 is made up of 20 amino acids. The V gene end was trimmed by 5 bases and the J gene end by 1 base; junction bases not matched to a gene: 11. The CDR3, as DNA: TGTGCCAGCAGCGTCGGACTAGCGGGAGTAGTTTTTTCTGGGGCCAACGTCCTGACTTTC. This encodes CASSVGLAGVVFSGANVLTF.